Below, 31 T cell receptor beta chains from the same sample are listed, as sequenced in a study of T cells in Graves' hyperthyroidism and ophthalmopathy (dated by TCRdb to between 2019 and 2020). Receptors were amplified or captured by multiplex PCR. Data came from an Illumina HiSeq 2000. TCR beta CDR3 regions were amplified from RNA transcripts. A first-round RT-PCR of the TCR CDR3 used the HTBI primer set with the Qiagen OneStep RT-PCR kit. TCRdb trimmed the raw reads at Q25, called clones with MiXCR and kept productive beta chains. Merged by CDR3 protein, the rows form single entries marked with the most common genes and DNA. The sample includes about 510,000 distinct CDR3 sequences, with about 46% observed a single time. 35% to 50% of the sample is in the top ten clones. Source material: peripheral blood or thyroid tissue (not recorded which). The receptor set was obtained from an adult woman with Graves' disease, either hyperthyroidism or ophthalmopathy (not recorded which).

The gene calls are TRBV5-4 and TRBJ1-1; D is perhaps TRBD1 (5 bases). The CDR3 contains 15 residues. Trimming cost V 4 bases and J 3 bases, with 16 bases left between them. The germline V gene has CDR1 SGHNT and CDR2 YYREEE (reference sequence). CDR3: CASSSTRAGDTEAFF. The CDR3 coding sequence is TGTGCCAGCAGCAGTACCAGGGCTGGGGACACTGAAGCTTTCTTT. The variable domain in full, completed from reference TRBV5-4 and TRBJ1-1, reads ETGVTQSPTHLIKTRGQQVTLRCSSQSGHNTVSWYQQALGQGPQFIFQYYREEENGRGNFPPRFSGLQFPNYSSELNVNALELDDSALYLCASSSTRAGDTEAFFGQGTRLTVV.

The table lists this clonotype with many counts. This chain joins TRBV2 and TRBJ1-1; D is uncertain. Between the trimmed V and J ends, which lost 10 bases and 1 base, there was a span of 10 bases. CDR3 size: 12 residues. Germline V gene sequence: CDR1 SNHLY, CDR2 FYNNEI. The chain's CDR3 is CATSVGNTEAFF. The CDR3 DNA reads as TGTGCCACCTCCGTCGGGAACACTGAAGCTTTCTTT.

This clonotype was counted at least ten times. This chain uses TRBV5-1 with TRBJ1-1; TRBD1 matches at 8 bases. V shed 4 bases and J 1 base; nucleotides not matched to a gene: 6. CDR1 SGHRS and CDR2 YFSETQ come from the germline V gene. The CDR3 contains 15 residues. The CDR3 nucleotides are TGCGCCAGCAGCAGAAGGACAGGGAGGAACACTGAAGCTTTCTTT. Translation gives CASSRRTGRNTEAFF.

This clonotype appeared a single time. The V gene is TRBV13, the J gene TRBJ2-7; no reliable D call. Germline CDR1 is PRHDT and CDR2 is FYEKMQ (reference sequence). The CDR3 loop spans 12 amino acids. V was trimmed by 4 bases and J by 5 bases, leaving 9 bases between them. The CDR3 sequence: CASSSGAHEQYF. The CDR3 bases are TGTGCCAGCAGCTCCGGAGCTCACGAGCAGTACTTC.

This clonotype was recorded at least ten times. One end of the junction does not line up with germline, which may come from a read error. V gene TRBV29-1 combines with J gene TRBJ1-2; D call uncertain. The length of the CDR3 is 9 residues. CDR1 is SQVTM and CDR2 is ANQGSEA in the germline V gene. CDR3 residues: CSDEDGYTF. Written as DNA, the CDR3 is TGCAGCGATGAAGATGGCTACACCTTC. Variable domain in full (rest from reference TRBV29-1 and TRBJ1-2): SAVISQKPSRDICQRGTSLTIQCQVDSQVTMMFWYRQQPGQSLTLIATANQGSEATYESGFVIDKFPISRPNLTFSTLTVSNMSPEDSSIYLCSDEDGYTFGSGTRLTVV.

The J gene is TRBJ1-3, the V gene TRBV10-1; D call uncertain. Germline V CDR1 and CDR2: WNHNN, SYGVQD (reference sequence). The V gene lost 0 bases and the J gene lost 8 bases, with 5 bases spanning the gap. CDR3 size: 12 residues. The CDR3 DNA reads as TGCGCCAGCAGTGAGTCAGAGGACACCATATATTTT. Amino acid sequence: CASSESEDTIYF.

The V and J genes are TRBV20-1 and TRBJ2-5; 9 positions match TRBD2. CDR3 length equals 17 residues. V shed 4 bases, J shed 4 bases, and the junction held 16 bases outside the gene matches. Germline CDR1 DFQATT, CDR2 SNEGSKA (reference sequence). The CDR3 nucleotides are TGCAGTGCTACCAACCTTTTTAGCGGGAGTTGGGGAGAGACCCAGTACTTC. It encodes CSATNLFSGSWGETQYF.

In the case of this clonotype: Likely a read error: the CDR3 ends without its conserved phenylalanine or tryptophan. The DNA is omitted, as the CDR3 cannot be located on it reliably, and the CDR3 follows TCRdb's listing. This sequence joins TRBV7-9 and TRBJ1-3; the table's D call, TRBD1, has no DNA check behind it. The germline CDR1 and CDR2 sequences are SEHNR and FQNEAQ (reference sequence). Ends included, the CDR3 has 9 residues. The CDR3 spells CASSPDRNT.

The V gene is TRBV19, the J gene TRBJ2-5; 7 bases match TRBD1. After removal of 4 bases from V and 5 bases from J, the junction contained 10 bases not matched to a gene. This CDR3 has 15 amino acids. The germline V gene encodes CDR1 LNHDA and CDR2 SQIVND (reference sequence). The CDR3 DNA follows: TGTGCCAGTAGTACCTCGGGACAGCCAACGGAGACCCAGTACTTC. It yields the protein CASSTSGQPTETQYF. The variable domain in full, with the rest retrieved from reference TRBV19 and TRBJ2-5, is DGGITQSPKYLFRKEGQNVTLSCEQNLNHDAMYWYRQDPGQGLRLIYYSQIVNDFQKGDIAEGYSVSREKKESFPLTVTSAQKNPTAFYLCASSTSGQPTETQYFGPGTRLLVL.

This clonotype was found once. This rearrangement joins TRBV10-3 to TRBJ2-5; no definite D call. V lost 4 bases and J lost 5, with 5 bases in between. Germline V lookup: CDR1 ENHRY, CDR2 SYGVKD. The CDR3 spans 11 residues. CDR3 in amino acids: CAISGFETQYF. The DNA of the CDR3 is TGTGCCATCAGTGGATTTGAGACCCAGTACTTC.

This clonotype was recorded many times. The chain combines TRBV19 with TRBJ2-7; weak D call: TRBD1 (5 bases). Germline lookup yields CDR1 LNHDA and CDR2 SQIVND (reference sequence). Between the trimmed V and J ends, which lost 6 bases and 1 base, there was a span of 10 bases. This CDR3 is built from 13 residues. The CDR3: CASRETVSYEQYF. The CDR3 DNA is TGTGCCAGTAGGGAGACAGTATCCTACGAGCAGTACTTC. Filled out from reference TRBV19 and TRBJ2-7, the complete variable domain reads DGGITQSPKYLFRKEGQNVTLSCEQNLNHDAMYWYRQDPGQGLRLIYYSQIVNDFQKGDIAEGYSVSREKKESFPLTVTSAQKNPTAFYLCASRETVSYEQYFGPGTRLTVT.

This chain links TRBV24-1 with TRBJ2-1, with TRBD1 as a possible D gene (6 bases). Deletions cut 3 bases from V and 2 bases from J, with 10 bases between. Germline loops: CDR1 KGHDR, CDR2 SFDVKD. The length of the CDR3 is 15 residues. This chain's CDR3 is CATSDPQGAYNEQFF. CDR3 nucleotides: TGTGCCACCAGTGATCCACAGGGTGCCTACAATGAGCAGTTCTTC.

This chain uses TRBV7-9 with TRBJ1-2; D unresolved. The ends were cut back, 4 bases at V and 8 bases at J, with 11 bases in the middle. The germline V gene encodes CDR1 SEHNR and CDR2 FQNEAQ (reference sequence). The length of the CDR3 is 12 residues. The CDR3 loop is CASSSRVRGYTF. For the CDR3, the DNA is TGTGCCAGCAGCTCTAGGGTGCGCGGCTACACCTTC.

The chain has TRBV7-2 and TRBJ1-6, with TRBD1 matching over 11 bases. V lost 5 bases, J lost 11 bases, and 11 bases stayed unmatched. Germline V CDR1 and CDR2: SGHTA, FQGNSA. This CDR3 spans 16 amino acids. The CDR3: CASSQDHGQGAAPLHF. In nucleotides, the CDR3 is TGTGCCAGCAGCCAAGATCACGGACAGGGGGCTGCACCCCTCCACTTT. The full variable domain, completed using reference TRBV7-2 and TRBJ1-6, is GAGVSQSPSNKVTEKGKDVELRCDPISGHTALYWYRQSLGQGLEFLIYFQGNSAPDKSGLPSDRFSAERTGGSVSTLTIQRTQQEDSAVYLCASSQDHGQGAAPLHFGNGTRLTVT.

This clonotype was counted many times. The genes are TRBV9 and TRBJ1-1; 7 bases align to TRBD1. CDR1 and CDR2 (germline): SGDLS, YYNGEE. V lost 2 bases to trimming and J lost 3 bases; unmatched junction nucleotides: 7. This CDR3 contains 15 residues. CDR3 protein: CASSVAGGADTEAFF. In nucleotides, the CDR3 is TGTGCCAGCAGCGTGGCAGGGGGGGCGGACACTGAAGCTTTCTTT. The full variable domain, rest sourced from reference TRBV9 and TRBJ1-1, is DSGVTQTPKHLITATGQRVTLRCSPRSGDLSVYWYQQSLDQGLQFLIQYYNGEERAKGNILERFSAQQFPDLHSELNLSSLELGDSALYFCASSVAGGADTEAFFGQGTRLTVV.

The J gene is TRBJ2-7, the V gene TRBV6-5, with TRBD1 matching over 10 bases. CDR1 and CDR2 (germline): MNHEY, SVGAGI. J lost 3 bases, V lost 6 bases, and 11 bases had no gene match. This CDR3 has 16 residues. The chain's CDR3 is CASRPWGQGRIYEQYF. CDR3 DNA sequence: TGTGCCAGCAGGCCCTGGGGACAGGGGAGAATCTACGAGCAGTACTTC.

V usage is TRBV29-1 and J usage is TRBJ2-7; weak D call: TRBD2 (5 bases). CDR1 is SQVTM and CDR2 is ANQGSEA in the germline V gene. V was clipped by 4 bases and J by 7 bases, with 20 bases between them. CDR3 length: 14 residues. The DNA of the CDR3 is TGCAGCGTTGCGCCGCAGCGGCGACTGGGGGAGCAGTACTTC. Its protein is CSVAPQRRLGEQYF.

This rearrangement joins TRBV7-9 to TRBJ1-5; maybe TRBD1 (5 bases). CDR3 length equals 12 residues. The V end was cut by 8 bases, the J end by 4 bases, with 9 bases between. CDR1 is SEHNR, CDR2 FQNEAQ, per germline (reference sequence). For the CDR3, the DNA is TGTGCCAGCCGTGAGGGGAATCAGCCCCAGCATTTT. Its protein product is CASREGNQPQHF.

This clonotype was recorded many times. The chain links TRBV20-1 to TRBJ2-7, with D possibly being TRBD2 (7 bases). This CDR3 has 14 amino acids. V was pared by 0 bases and J by 2 bases, with 11 bases between. The V gene's germline CDR1 is DFQATT and CDR2 SNEGSKA (reference sequence). The CDR3: CSARDSGGPYEQYF. In DNA, the CDR3 is TGCAGTGCTAGAGATTCCGGGGGGCCCTACGAGCAGTACTTC.

In this sample, this clonotype turned up a few times. This chain connects TRBV20-1 to TRBJ2-7; 7 bases are shared with TRBD2. The germline V gene encodes CDR1 DFQATT and CDR2 SNEGSKA (reference sequence). This CDR3 is built from 13 residues. V lost 4 bases, J lost 5 bases, and 8 bases stayed unmatched. CDR3 sequence reads: CSATRTGRDEQYF. The DNA of the CDR3 is TGCAGTGCTACACGGACGGGGAGGGACGAGCAGTACTTC.

This rearrangement joins TRBV25-1 to TRBJ1-5; D is possibly TRBD1 (5 bases). V was clipped by 4 bases and J by 10 bases, with 20 bases between them. CDR1 and CDR2 (germline): MGHDK, SYGVNS. The CDR3 has 15 residues. As DNA, the CDR3 is TGTGCCAGCAGTGTTAGTGGGACCTTTTCCCCACCCCAGCATTTT. Translated, it gives CASSVSGTFSPPQHF.

This clonotype was picked up many times. This chain links TRBV20-1 with TRBJ2-7; no clear D gene. Germline assignment: CDR1 DFQATT and CDR2 SNEGSKA (reference sequence). V was cut by 6 bases and J by 1 base, with 13 bases left in between. CDR3 length: 13 residues. The DNA of the CDR3 is TGCAGTGCCCCTAGGAGCCCATCCTACGAGCAGTACTTC. It codes for CSAPRSPSYEQYF.

This rearrangement joins TRBV6-1 to TRBJ2-7; TRBD1 aligns across 9 bases. The CDR3 consists of 14 residues. Germline V gene sequence: CDR1 MNHNS, CDR2 SASEGT. V lost 6 bases to trimming and J lost 5 bases; unmatched junction nucleotides: 8. In DNA form, the CDR3 reads TGTGCCAGCAGGAACCGGGACAGGGTCAACGAGCAGTACTTC. Translated: CASRNRDRVNEQYF.

Only a few counts were recorded for this clonotype. J is TRBJ1-1 and V is TRBV6-2 or TRBV6-3; 10 nucleotides match TRBD1. The V and J ends lost 5 bases and 4 bases, in that order; junction bases with no gene match: 10. This CDR3 is built from 16 residues. Germline V gene sequence: CDR1 MNHEY, CDR2 SVGEGT. CDR3: CASSDPGQGSGTEAFF. As DNA, the CDR3 is TGTGCCAGCAGTGATCCGGGACAGGGGTCGGGCACTGAAGCTTTCTTT.

The chain has TRBV11-1 and TRBJ1-3; D might be TRBD1 (5 bases). V was clipped by 5 bases and J by 7 bases, with 12 bases between them. CDR1 and CDR2 from the germline V gene are SGHAT and FQDESV (reference sequence). This CDR3 spans 13 amino acids. As DNA, the CDR3 is TGTGCCAGCAGCCCGGACACGACTAACACCATATATTTT. This encodes CASSPDTTNTIYF.

This clonotype has only one observation. The chain uses TRBV11-1 and TRBJ1-1; D is uncertain. V lost 5 bases and J lost 4, with 14 bases in between. CDR3 length equals 14 residues. From germline, CDR1 is SGHAT and CDR2 FQDESV (reference sequence). The CDR3 loop reads CASSPLYKSTEAFF. DNA for the CDR3: TGTGCCAGCAGCCCGCTCTACAAGAGCACTGAAGCTTTCTTT.

J is TRBJ1-1 and V is TRBV7-9, with D hard to call. Trimming removed 1 base at V and 10 bases at J, with 10 bases between. Germline assignment: CDR1 SEHNR and CDR2 FQNEAQ (reference sequence). This CDR3 has 12 residues. Here the CDR3 reads CASSLEGDGAFF. CDR3 nucleotide sequence: TGTGCCAGCAGCTTAGAGGGTGATGGAGCTTTCTTT.

V and J are TRBV15 and TRBJ2-5, with 12 positions matching TRBD1. V lost 1 base to trimming and J lost 9 bases; unmatched junction nucleotides: 6. The CDR3 sequence is 15 residues long. CDR1 LNHNV and CDR2 YYDKDF come from the germline V gene (reference sequence). CDR3 bases: TGTGCCACCAGCAGAGTGGGGACAGGGGGCGCGGCCCAGTACTTC. This sequence encodes CATSRVGTGGAAQYF.

This rearrangement joins TRBV2 to TRBJ1-1, with a weak D call TRBD1 (6 bases). The germline gives CDR1 SNHLY, CDR2 FYNNEI. V lost 8 bases and J lost 5, with 18 bases in between. The CDR3 runs 14 residues. In nucleotides, the CDR3 is TGTGCCAGCCCGAGGCCGGGGGCGCTTACTGAAGCTTTCTTT. Translation gives CASPRPGALTEAFF.

This rearrangement joins TRBV7-8 to TRBJ2-5, with D perhaps TRBD2 (6 bases). Germline lookup yields CDR1 SGHVS and CDR2 FQNEAQ. V lost 3 bases, J lost 5 bases, and 19 bases lay in between. The CDR3 is 16 amino acids. CDR3 in amino acids: CASSLEVAPREETQYF. CDR3 nucleotides: TGTGCCAGCAGCTTGGAAGTGGCACCCCGGGAGGAGACCCAGTACTTC.

This rearrangement joins TRBV7-6 to TRBJ2-7, with TRBD2 matching over 13 bases. V shed 5 bases, J shed 0 bases, and the junction held 4 bases outside the gene matches. Germline V gene lookup returns CDR1 SGHVS and CDR2 FNYEAQ. The CDR3 covers 16 residues. The CDR3 reads CASSQGLAGSSYEQYF. CDR3 nucleotide sequence: TGTGCCAGCAGCCAGGGACTAGCGGGGAGCTCCTACGAGCAGTACTTC.